One and the same sample provided the 5 T cell receptor beta chains below, sequenced in a study of Ad26.COV2.S vaccination and SARS-CoV-2 variants (dated by TCRdb to 2020 to 2022). What this sample's treatment or condition label stands for: some 20 received Ad26.COV2.S at low or high dose, single or two shots; 5 received placebo; per-sample allocation not given. For vaccine and placebo recipients, the sequenced repertoires came from samples collected on day 63 after the first injection. Libraries were constructed by the immunoSEQ multiplex PCR assay. TCRdb took over this immuneACCESS table, retaining in-frame rearrangements with V and J assigned. Such tables are incomplete; in checked studies, under half of the missing clones stem from an unresolved V gene, and the remainder is unexplained. The sample has under 550,000 clones on record, 90% of them singletons. The ten largest clones capture more than 10% of the sample.

Material: peripheral blood, obtained in a trial of Ad26.COV2.S vaccine versus placebo. These receptors were taken from a person aged 18 to 59 who received the Ad26.COV2.S COVID-19 vaccine or a placebo.

The rearrangement joins TRBV6-5 to TRBJ2-7; no firm D call. Germline loops: CDR1 MNHEY, CDR2 SVGAGI. The CDR3 spans 14 residues. Trimming shortened V by 5 bases and J by 3 bases, and 14 bases separated the two germline ends. CDR3 residues: CASSPDPANYEQYF. The CDR3 DNA is TGTGCCAGCAGTCCCGATCCTGCGAACTACGAGCAGTACTTC.

V usage is TRBV9 and J usage is TRBJ1-4; D call uncertain. Germline CDR1 is SGDLS and CDR2 is YYNGEE. The V and J ends lost 0 bases and 4 bases respectively, with 7 bases between them. The length of the CDR3 is 14 residues. The CDR3 DNA follows: TGTGCCAGCAGCGTAGATGCCGGTAATGAAAAACTGTTTTTT. Its protein product is CASSVDAGNEKLFF.

The rearrangement joins TRBV5-5 to TRBJ2-1, with 10 positions matching TRBD2. The CDR3 covers 17 residues. Germline CDR1 and CDR2: SGHKS and YYEKEE (reference sequence). J was trimmed by 4 bases and V by 2 bases; bases with no gene match: 9. For the CDR3, the DNA is TGTGCCAGCAGCTTTAGCGGGAGGAACGTCCGGTACAATGAGCAGTTCTTC. It encodes CASSFSGRNVRYNEQFF.

The CDR3 loop reads CASSLDPRLEQYF. The DNA of the CDR3 is TGCGCCAGCAGCCTAGACCCGAGACTGGAGCAGTACTTC. The chain is built from TRBV5-1 and TRBJ2-7, with D hard to call. The CDR3 is 13 residues long. Germline lookup yields CDR1 SGHRS and CDR2 YFSETQ. Trimming shortened V by 4 bases and J by 7 bases, and 15 bases separated the two germline ends.

The V gene is TRBV6-5, the J gene TRBJ2-5; D is possibly TRBD1 (6 bases). V lost 3 bases and J 7 bases, leaving 12 bases between the germline ends. From germline, CDR1 is MNHEY and CDR2 SVGAGI. The CDR3 totals 13 residues. CDR3 sequence: CASSYSRGWTQYF. For the CDR3, the DNA is TGTGCCAGCAGTTATTCCAGGGGTTGGACCCAGTACTTC.